This T cell receptor (beta chain) derives from a study of shared clonotypes between healthy human individuals. Study results and limitations: Naive subsets usually exceeded memory subsets in estimated richness.

V lost 6 bases and J 0 bases, leaving 15 bases between the germline ends. The CDR3 has 15 residues. Germline V gene data show CDR1 as SNHLY and CDR2 as FYNNEI. Positive CCR7 selection of CD45RO-negative cells yielded the naive CD8 cells, and terminally differentiated effector memory CD45RA+ cells were excluded. The donors were adults (healthy and HIV-negative) with no recent acute infections or vaccinations. Every donor was a Caucasian adult from Nashville, Tennessee. The assay was run at deep level. The assay was immunoSEQ multiplex PCR, and TCRdb's table has in-frame clones only and misses some. The repertoire has roughly 570,000 clones, 95% to 98% of them found once; the top ten carry 0.25% to 0.35%. Note on this clone: What it recognizes is unknown.

The source material was naive CD8+ T cells sorted from blood. The chain recombines TRBV2 with TRBJ2-7, with D perhaps matching TRBD1 or TRBD2 (5 bases each). This receptor was taken from a young man in good health. CDR3 residues: CASSHGTQSSYEQYF. The CDR3 DNA reads as TGTGCCAGCAGCCACGGGACCCAGAGCTCCTACGAGCAGTACTTC.